The 31 T cell receptor beta chains in this list originate from one sample, sequenced in a study of T cells in Graves' hyperthyroidism and ophthalmopathy. Template material for amplifying TCR beta CDR3 regions consisted of RNA transcripts. TCR CDR3 regions were first amplified by RT-PCR with HTBI primers. Each CDR3 protein gets one entry after TCRdb re-called the multiplex PCR reads with MiXCR. The profile shows about 320,000 distinct CDR3 sequences, roughly 17% of them singletons. Sequencing was done on a sample of blood. The receptors here all came from a man aged 25 to 40 with Graves' hyperthyroidism.

This clonotype was found many times. This sequence joins TRBV27 and TRBJ1-2, with a tentative D call TRBD1 (5 bases). Looked up from germline, CDR1 is MNHEY and CDR2 is SMNVEV (reference sequence). This CDR3 is built from 14 residues. Trimming cost V 2 bases and J 8 bases, with 15 bases left between them. The CDR3 protein is CASSLQGGLYGYTF. In DNA, the CDR3 is TGTGCCAGCAGTTTACAGGGAGGTCTCTACGGCTACACCTTC.

The chain has TRBV9 and TRBJ1-6; D uncertain. Germline CDR1 and CDR2: SGDLS and YYNGEE. Trimming left V 2 bases short and J 8 bases short, with 14 bases between. The CDR3 runs to 15 residues. This CDR3 reads CASSVRPGEDSPLHF. CDR3 sequence (DNA): TGTGCCAGCAGCGTCCGCCCCGGTGAGGATTCACCCCTCCACTTT.

This clonotype has a count of ten or more. The V and J genes are TRBV5-1 and TRBJ2-3, with D perhaps being TRBD1 or TRBD2 (5 bases each). Germline V gene data show CDR1 as SGHRS and CDR2 as YFSETQ. With 4 bases removed from V and 5 bases from J, the gap between germline ends came to 17 bases. There are 15 residues in the CDR3. The CDR3 bases are TGCGCCAGCAGCCCCCAGGCTCGTGGGGGAGATACGCAGTATTTT. Translation: CASSPQARGGDTQYF.

Note on this clonotype: A much larger clone is a single base away; this may be a read error. The V and J genes are TRBV28 and TRBJ2-5; a weak D match, TRBD1 (6 bases). CDR3 size: 14 residues. From germline, CDR1 is MDHEN and CDR2 SYDVKM. CDR3 residues: CAGSPGGGRKTQYF. The CDR3 DNA is TGTGCCGGCAGCCCGGGTGGGGGCCGTAAGACCCAGTACTTC.

V and J are TRBV7-3 and TRBJ2-1; D is undetermined. Germline V gene lookup returns CDR1 SGHTA and CDR2 FQGTGA. The V end was cut by 5 bases, the J end by 0 bases, with 11 bases between. The CDR3 runs 15 residues. The chain's CDR3 is CASSNRAISYNEQFF. In DNA, the CDR3 is TGTGCCAGCAGCAACCGGGCGATCTCCTACAATGAGCAGTTCTTC.

This clonotype has only a few counts. The chain links TRBV28 to TRBJ2-5; 7 nucleotides agree with TRBD1. CDR1 is MDHEN, CDR2 SYDVKM, per germline. With 5 bases clipped from V and 5 bases from J, the junction kept 14 bases outside the gene matches. There are 16 residues in the CDR3. In DNA form, the CDR3 reads TGTGCCAGCAGTCAGTACTACCGGGACAGCAGGGAGACCCAGTACTTC. The encoded protein is CASSQYYRDSRETQYF.

This clonotype showed up just a few times. The gene calls are TRBV25-1 and TRBJ2-3; 7 bases are a match to TRBD1. The germline gives CDR1 MGHDK, CDR2 SYGVNS. The CDR3 length is 14 residues. Trimming cost V 5 bases and J 8 bases; bases outside gene matches: 10. The CDR3 loop is CASSLQGPRGTQYF. DNA of the CDR3: TGTGCCAGCAGTTTACAGGGGCCCAGGGGTACGCAGTATTTT.

Ten or more counts support this clonotype. J is TRBJ1-5 and V is TRBV6-2 or TRBV6-3, with 7 positions matching TRBD1. Germline assignment: CDR1 MNHEY and CDR2 SVGEGT. J was trimmed by 3 bases and V by 6 bases; bases with no gene match: 5. The CDR3 loop spans 14 amino acids. The CDR3 DNA reads TGTGCCAGCAGACGGGGACAGATCAATCAGCCCCAGCATTTT. As protein: CASRRGQINQPQHF.

This clonotype has only a few counts. The chain is built from TRBV5-1 and TRBJ2-7; 10 positions agree with TRBD1. This CDR3 has 16 amino acids. V dropped 4 bases and J dropped 5; count of bases not matched to a gene: 12. CDR1 and CDR2 (germline): SGHRS, YFSETQ. CDR3 in DNA: TGCGCCAGCAGCAACGGACAGGGGGGTTGGACGAACGAGCAGTACTTC. Amino acid sequence: CASSNGQGGWTNEQYF.

This clonotype was recorded at least ten times. V gene TRBV30 combines with J gene TRBJ2-1, with 9 positions matching TRBD2. V trimming: 4 bases; J trimming: 15 bases; junction bases outside the gene matches: 19. Looked up from germline, CDR1 is GTSNPN and CDR2 is SVGIG (reference sequence). The CDR3 has 15 amino acids. CDR3 coding DNA: TGTGCCTGGATCACAGGGTCCCTCGCGGGAGGGGCGGGGTTCTTC. Translation gives CAWITGSLAGGAGFF. Complete variable domain (other parts from reference TRBV30 and TRBJ2-1): SQTIHQWPATLVQPVGSPLSLECTVEGTSNPNLYWYRQAAGRGLQLLFYSVGIGQISSEVPQNLSASRPQDRQFILSSKKLLLSDSGFYLCAWITGSLAGGAGFFGPGTRLTVL.

Turning to this clonotype: At one of its ends the junction is not consistent with the germline gene, which may arise from a read error. CDR3 in amino acids: CSVGGQNSISF. The CDR3 bases are TGCAGCGTTGGGGGACAGAACTCTATCTCCTTC. The chain employs TRBV29-1 and TRBJ2-7; 7 bases are shared with TRBD1. Germline loops: CDR1 SQVTM, CDR2 ANQGSEA. The CDR3 runs to 11 residues.

This sequence joins TRBV19 and TRBJ2-7, with D uncertain. CDR1 and CDR2 (germline): LNHDA, SQIVND (reference sequence). The CDR3 loop spans 14 amino acids. V was trimmed by 5 bases and J by 6 bases, leaving 17 bases between them. CDR3 coding DNA: TGTGCCAGTAGTTTCGGTGATTCGGCCTGCGAGCAGTACTTC. The encoded protein is CASSFGDSACEQYF.

This clonotype has just one count. The chain uses TRBV20-1 and TRBJ2-3, with 7 bases lining up with TRBD1. Per germline, CDR1 DFQATT and CDR2 SNEGSKA (reference sequence). The CDR3 has 16 amino acids. With V trimmed by 4 bases and J by 0 bases, 10 bases remained unmatched. CDR3 sequence reads: CSANSWGQTSTDTQYF. CDR3 DNA: TGCAGTGCTAACTCATGGGGACAGACTAGCACAGATACGCAGTATTTT.

Ten or more counts support this clonotype. The chain recombines TRBV11-2 with TRBJ2-1, with D unresolved. CDR1 and CDR2 (germline): SGHAT, FQNNGV. V was clipped by 5 bases and J by 9 bases, with 14 bases between them. The CDR3 runs to 13 residues. CDR3 region: CASSQPSAGEQFF. DNA for the CDR3: TGTGCCAGCAGCCAACCCTCGGCAGGTGAGCAGTTCTTC.

This clonotype was detected ten times or more. V and J are TRBV6-1 and TRBJ1-1; the D is unclear. The germline V gene encodes CDR1 MNHNS and CDR2 SASEGT. The CDR3 is made up of 13 amino acids. The ends were cut back, 5 bases at V and 1 base at J, with 8 bases in the middle. Written as DNA, the CDR3 is TGTGCCAGCAGTTCGTCCGGGAACACTGAAGCTTTCTTT. Its protein product is CASSSSGNTEAFF.

This clonotype was seen many times. The rearrangement uses TRBV28 and TRBJ2-1, with no clear D. There are 13 residues in the CDR3. Between the trimmed V and J ends, which lost 7 bases and 3 bases, there was a span of 10 bases. From germline, CDR1 is MDHEN and CDR2 SYDVKM. The CDR3 loop reads CASKRIYYNEQFF. As DNA, the CDR3 is TGTGCCAGCAAGAGGATTTACTACAATGAGCAGTTCTTC.

Note on this clonotype: A much larger clone lies a single base off, so this may be a read error. The V call is TRBV19, the J call TRBJ2-5; tentatively, D is TRBD1 (7 bases). V gave up 6 bases and J gave up 5 bases, with 16 bases separating them. CDR3 size: 14 residues. Germline loops: CDR1 LNHDA, CDR2 SQIVND (reference sequence). The CDR3 sequence: CASRSEAGGETQYF. Written as DNA, the CDR3 is TGTGCCAGTAGATCCGAAGCAGGGGGGGAGACCCAGTACTTC.

CDR3 sequence reads: CASIYRDRAISGANVLTF. The CDR3 DNA reads as TGTGCCAGCATCTACCGGGACAGGGCAATCTCTGGGGCCAACGTCCTGACTTTC. The genes are TRBV28 and TRBJ2-6; 9 bases align to TRBD1. This CDR3 has 18 amino acids. Germline CDR1 reads MDHEN; CDR2 reads SYDVKM. J was trimmed by 0 bases and V by 7 bases; bases with no gene match: 10.

This clonotype was recorded at least ten times. V usage is TRBV3-1 and J usage is TRBJ2-3; possibly TRBD2 for D (6 bases). CDR1 is LGHDT, CDR2 YNNKEL, per germline (reference sequence). CDR3 size: 14 residues. Trimming shortened V by 1 base and J by 3 bases, and 8 bases separated the two germline ends. The CDR3 DNA follows: TGTGCCAGCAGCCAAGGGGACTTAACAGATACGCAGTATTTT. This encodes CASSQGDLTDTQYF.

Concerning this clonotype: A much larger clone differs by one base, so this may be a read error. The chain combines TRBV28 with TRBJ2-1; 11 nucleotides align to TRBD2. This CDR3 spans 15 amino acids. Per the germline V gene, CDR1 is MDHEN and CDR2 is SYDVKM. V gave up 2 bases and J gave up 6 bases; unmatched junction bases: 3. The CDR3 nucleotides read TGTGCCAGCAGTTTACTAGCGGGAGGTCTCAATGAGCAGTTCTTC. It translates to CASSLLAGGLNEQFF.

The V call is TRBV5-1, the J call TRBJ2-2; 7 positions match TRBD1. The CDR3 is 15 residues long. CDR1 and CDR2 (germline): SGHRS, YFSETQ. Trimming took 5 bases from V and 2 from J; bases not matched to a gene: 6. CDR3 amino acids: CASRVQGVNTGELFF. Here the CDR3 DNA reads TGCGCCAGCAGAGTTCAGGGGGTTAACACCGGGGAGCTGTTTTTT.

CDR3 coding DNA: TGTGCCAGCAGCTTTGGAGGACTAGCGGGACAGAGCTCCTACAATGAGCAGTTCTTC. Amino acids: CASSFGGLAGQSSYNEQFF. The rearrangement uses TRBV5-4 and TRBJ2-1, with 12 bases that match TRBD2. The ends lost 2 bases at V and 0 bases at J; junction bases unmatched: 9. Germline CDR1 and CDR2: SGHNT and YYREEE (reference sequence). The CDR3 totals 19 residues.

The J gene is TRBJ1-1, the V gene TRBV3-1, with unresolved D. Trimming removed 2 bases from V and 7 bases from J, with 5 bases in between. The CDR3 is 11 residues long. Germline CDR1 reads LGHDT; CDR2 reads YNNKEL (reference sequence). The CDR3 protein is CASSQSDEAFF. The CDR3 bases are TGTGCCAGCAGCCAATCTGATGAAGCTTTCTTT.

The chain carries TRBV2 and TRBJ2-7; D perhaps matches TRBD1 (6 bases). Germline CDR1 and CDR2: SNHLY and FYNNEI. This CDR3 is 14 amino acids long. Trimming removed 7 bases at V and 7 bases at J, with 20 bases between. The CDR3 nucleotides are TGTGCCAGCACTGCAGTTCAGGGGCGATGGGAGCAGTACTTC. It translates to CASTAVQGRWEQYF.

This clonotype was recorded many times. The genes are TRBV6-6 and TRBJ2-3; D may be TRBD1 or TRBD2 (5 bases each). The CDR3 length is 18 residues. Germline CDR1 MNHNY, CDR2 SVGAGI (reference sequence). Trimming shortened V by 2 bases and J by 6 bases, and 24 bases separated the two germline ends. CDR3 bases: TGTGCCAGCAGTTACCCCCTAGCAGCATCCAAGGGGAAGGATACGCAGTATTTT. It translates to CASSYPLAASKGKDTQYF.

This clonotype has a handful of counts. This may come from a read error, since a much larger clone is one base off. The chain has TRBV20-1 and TRBJ2-1; 11 nucleotides match TRBD2. The V gene's germline CDR1 is DFQATT and CDR2 SNEGSKA (reference sequence). Trimming removed 8 bases from V and 2 bases from J; junction bases left unmatched: 14. The CDR3 runs to 17 residues. CDR3 in amino acids: CSTNRPGLAVTYNEQFF. The CDR3 region has the DNA TGCAGTACAAATCGCCCGGGACTAGCGGTTACCTACAATGAGCAGTTCTTC.

This chain links TRBV20-1 with TRBJ2-5; D is perhaps TRBD1 or TRBD2 (5 bases each). In germline, CDR1 is DFQATT, CDR2 SNEGSKA (reference sequence). Trimming stripped 5 bases from V and 4 bases from J, with 20 bases between. This CDR3 is built from 15 residues. For the CDR3, the DNA is TGCAGTGCTTCCCCTTTCCGTGAGGGGAGAGAGACCCAGTACTTC. Its translation is CSASPFREGRETQYF.

The chain couples TRBV19 to TRBJ2-3; D is possibly TRBD1 (5 bases). CDR1 LNHDA and CDR2 SQIVND come from the germline V gene (reference sequence). V was pared by 11 bases and J by 2 bases, with 17 bases between. The CDR3 runs 14 residues. The CDR3 DNA is TGTGCCTCGGCGGCGACACAGGCCACAGATACGCAGTATTTT. Translated, it gives CASAATQATDTQYF.

This clonotype came up many times. The chain recombines TRBV20-1 with TRBJ2-5; TRBD2 matches 7 bases. Trimming at V came to 5 bases and at J to 5 bases, leaving 8 bases not matched to a gene. The CDR3 spans 13 residues. The germline gives CDR1 DFQATT, CDR2 SNEGSKA (reference sequence). The CDR3, as DNA: TGCAGTGCTGGCCTGGGAGGGCCGGAGACCCAGTACTTC. Translation: CSAGLGGPETQYF.

This clonotype has just a few counts. The J gene is TRBJ1-2, the V gene TRBV6-1; possibly TRBD1 for D (5 bases). The CDR3 totals 13 residues. V lost 7 bases to trimming and J lost 3 bases, with 12 bases between them. The germline CDR1 and CDR2 sequences are MNHNS and SASEGT. The CDR3 is CASTGIGDYGYTF. The CDR3 bases are TGTGCCAGCACTGGAATAGGGGACTATGGCTACACCTTC.

This clonotype was picked up many times. CDR3 loop: CASRSGDSYEQYF. DNA for the CDR3: TGTGCCAGCAGGTCAGGGGACTCCTACGAGCAGTACTTC. This sequence joins TRBV27 and TRBJ2-7, with D possibly being TRBD1 (6 bases). This CDR3 region has 13 residues. Germline V gene sequence: CDR1 MNHEY, CDR2 SMNVEV (reference sequence). V dropped 6 bases and J dropped 0 bases, with 9 bases sitting between them.